The rows below give T cell receptor beta chains drawn from one sample of a study of CD8+ T cells in alopecia areata. The protocol was immunoSEQ multiplex PCR, while the TCRdb copy is restricted to in-frame clones and leaves out a portion. The table includes 190,000 or so clones, about 60% detected once. The source was CD8+ T cells sorted from blood, collected at week 24, from a patient treated with tofacitinib. The receptors come from a human donor with alopecia areata. The CDR3 runs from the conserved cysteine through the conserved F or W. D genes are given only for firm matches. Some rows mark clone size as missing; the rest say once, few, many or name a class of expanded clone.

TRBV5-6	TRBD1	TRBJ2-4	NA	CASSFGTGGNIQYF	TGTGCCAGCAGCTTCGGGACAGGAGGGAACATTCAGTACTTC
TRBV20-1	NA	TRBJ1-1	once	CSASLNGEAFF	TGCAGTGCTAGTCTAAACGGTGAAGCTTTCTTT
TRBV4-1	NA	TRBJ2-1	NA	CASSRLGGLDNEQFF	TGCGCCAGCAGCCGCCTAGGGGGGCTGGACAATGAGCAGTTCTTC
TRBV7-9	NA	TRBJ1-1	once	CASTKTEAFF	TGTGCCAGCACCAAAACTGAAGCTTTCTTT
TRBV29-1	NA	TRBJ2-7	few	CSVGQGSYEQYF	TGCAGCGTTGGGCAGGGCTCCTACGAGCAGTACTTC
TRBV5-1	NA	TRBJ1-1	NA	CASRAGNTEAFF	TGCGCCAGCAGGGCCGGGAACACTGAAGCTTTCTTT
TRBV19	NA	TRBJ1-1	NA	CASSPSGHTEAFF	TGTGCCAGTAGTCCGTCAGGGCACACTGAAGCTTTCTTT
TRBV5-6	TRBD1	TRBJ1-5	NA	CASSWGTGPDQPQHF	TGTGCCAGCAGCTGGGGGACAGGGCCAGACCAGCCCCAGCATTTT
TRBV5-6	TRBD1	TRBJ2-7	NA	CASRAGTGTDEQYF	TGTGCCAGCAGGGCCGGGACAGGGACGGACGAGCAGTACTTC
TRBV7-9	NA	TRBJ1-1	NA	CASSLESCAEGYTEAFF	TGTGCCAGCAGCTTAGAGAGCTGTGCAGAGGGTTACACTGAAGCTTTCTTT
TRBV5-6	NA	TRBJ2-7	NA	CASSLGSSFHEQYF	TGTGCCAGCAGCTTGGGGAGTAGCTTCCACGAGCAGTACTTC
TRBV7-9	NA	TRBJ2-7	NA	CASRAIYEQYF	TGTGCCAGCAGAGCTATCTACGAGCAGTACTTC
TRBV29-1	TRBD1	TRBJ2-5	NA	CSVENRGWETQYF	TGCAGCGTTGAGAACAGGGGGTGGGAGACCCAGTACTTC
TRBV5-1	NA	TRBJ1-1	NA	CASNPGNTEAFF	TGCGCCAGCAACCCAGGCAACACTGAAGCTTTCTTT
TRBV29-1	NA	TRBJ1-3	few	CSVEGGDLGNTIYF	TGCAGCGTTGAAGGGGGAGATCTGGGAAACACCATATATTTT
TRBV6-6	NA	TRBJ2-7	NA	CASRARSSYEQYF	TGTGCCAGCAGGGCCAGGAGCTCCTACGAGCAGTACTTC
TRBV18	NA	TRBJ2-5	NA	CASSPGGGTEETQYF	TGTGCCAGCTCACCAGGTGGGGGGACCGAAGAGACCCAGTACTTC
TRBV30	NA	TRBJ1-5	NA	CAWSDPAARSQPQHF	TGTGCCTGGAGTGATCCCGCGGCTCGTAGTCAGCCCCAGCATTTT
TRBV29-1	TRBD1	TRBJ1-2	NA	CSTTLDREIYGYTF	TGCAGCACCACGTTAGACAGGGAAATTTATGGCTACACCTTC
TRBV11-3	NA	TRBJ2-3	NA	CASSRDGDTQYF	TGTGCCAGCAGCCGAGACGGTGATACGCAGTATTTT
TRBV5-1	TRBD2	TRBJ2-1	NA	CASSLTPSGGPKGEQFF	TGCGCCAGCAGCTTGACGCCTAGCGGGGGGCCCAAGGGGGAGCAGTTCTTC
TRBV2	NA	TRBJ1-2	NA	CASSEEGAVALHYGYTF	TGTGCCAGCAGTGAAGAAGGGGCGGTTGCCCTTCACTATGGCTACACCTTC
TRBV11-1	TRBD1	TRBJ2-5	NA	CASSPRTGGMETQYF	TGTGCCAGCAGCCCCAGGACAGGTGGAATGGAGACCCAGTACTTC
TRBV29-1	NA	TRBJ2-5	NA	CSVEDRLQTQYF	TGCAGCGTTGAAGACAGGTTACAGACCCAGTACTTC
TRBV5-1	NA	TRBJ2-5	once	CASTEKGETQYF	TGCGCCAGCACCGAGAAGGGGGAGACCCAGTACTTC
TRBV28	NA	TRBJ2-3	few	CASSLSISTDTQYF	TGTGCCAGCAGTTTATCCATTAGCACAGATACGCAGTATTTT
TRBV30	NA	TRBJ1-5	NA	CAWRPGLDSNQPQHF	TGTGCCTGGAGGCCGGGACTGGATAGCAATCAGCCCCAGCATTTT
TRBV11-3	TRBD1	TRBJ2-5	NA	CASSLEARGRETQYF	TGTGCCAGCAGCTTAGAAGCCAGGGGGCGGGAGACCCAGTACTTC
TRBV7-8	TRBD1	TRBJ2-5	NA	CASSLDLEGAEETQYF	TGTGCCAGCAGCTTAGACTTAGAGGGGGCCGAAGAGACCCAGTACTTC
TRBV11-2	TRBD2	TRBJ2-3	NA	CASSLDLAGGHDTQYF	TGTGCCAGCAGCTTAGATCTAGCGGGGGGGCATGATACGCAGTATTTT
TRBV10-3	TRBD2	TRBJ2-1	few	CAINERGSNEQFF	TGTGCCATCAATGAGCGGGGGAGCAATGAGCAGTTCTTC
TRBV9	NA	TRBJ2-7	NA	CASSVGDSDYEQYF	TGTGCCAGCAGCGTAGGGGACTCCGACTACGAGCAGTACTTC
TRBV27	NA	TRBJ2-5	NA	CASSALGIQETQYF	TGTGCCAGCAGTGCTCTGGGGATCCAAGAGACCCAGTACTTC
TRBV7-9	TRBD1	TRBJ2-7	NA	CASSFGQGSREQYF	TGTGCCAGCAGCTTTGGACAGGGGTCTCGCGAGCAGTACTTC
TRBV11-2	NA	TRBJ1-1	NA	CASSLGSGHREAFF	TGTGCCAGCAGCTTAGGATCGGGCCACAGAGAAGCTTTCTTT
TRBV10-3	TRBD1	TRBJ2-7	NA	CAIRKPGTGVYEQYF	TGTGCCATCAGGAAACCCGGGACAGGGGTCTACGAGCAGTACTTC
TRBV25-1	NA	TRBJ2-5	NA	CASGSQGRETQYF	TGTGCCAGCGGATCCCAGGGTAGGGAGACCCAGTACTTC
TRBV15	NA	TRBJ1-5	NA	CATSKGVGNQPQHF	TGTGCCACCAGCAAAGGGGTGGGGAATCAGCCCCAGCATTTT
TRBV29-1	NA	TRBJ2-5	NA	CSGHRDETQYF	TGCAGCGGACACAGGGATGAGACCCAGTACTTC
TRBV20-1	NA	TRBJ2-7	NA	CSARAQVGQYF	TGCAGTGCTAGAGCCCAGGTGGGCCAGTACTTC
TRBV5-1	NA	TRBJ2-7	NA	CASSLDGYEQYF	TGCGCCAGCAGCTTGGACGGTTACGAGCAGTACTTC
TRBV28	NA	TRBJ1-1	few	CASSLWGRTEAFF	TGTGCCAGCAGTTTATGGGGGAGGACTGAAGCTTTCTTT